This T cell receptor beta chain was observed in a study of cytomegalovirus exposure and HLA in healthy donors. On this clone itself: At one boundary the junction diverges from the germline segment, which might be a read error.

The PCR used 60 Vbeta and 13 Jbeta primers. Profiling relied on immunoSEQ multiplex PCR, and the TCRdb table lists in-frame clones only, not all of them. This sample has about 160,000 clones, with 80% to 90% found just once. The receptor was isolated from a man aged 50 to 60 in good health and CMV-seropositive. Sequencing was performed on PBMCs.

The CDR3 DNA reads TGTGCCAGCAGTGACCAGTCTAGCGGTAGCTTC. Its translation: CASSDQSSGSF. The chain recombines TRBV2 with TRBJ2-7, with TRBD2 matching over 7 bases. This CDR3 region has 11 residues. In germline, CDR1 is SNHLY, CDR2 FYNNEI.